Here is one TCR beta chain with its context. This sample was taken from a study of shared clonotypes between healthy human individuals. This CDR3 is 12 amino acids long. Germline CDR1 and CDR2: SNHLY and FYNNEI. Trimming cost V 9 bases and J 1 base, with 6 bases left between them. Clones were read by immunoSEQ multiplex PCR, and TCRdb kept only the in-frame ones, dropping some. Here the sample spans some 470,000 clones, less than 80% being singletons. The chain joins TRBV2 to TRBJ2-2, with no clear D. What was sequenced was PBMCs. The TCR comes from a woman aged 40-49 years in good health. Some clones in this sample may be carry-over from other donors' samples. The CDR3 here is CARGLNTGELFF. The CDR3 bases are TGTGCCAGGGGGTTGAACACCGGGGAGCTGTTTTTT.